The rows below give T cell receptor beta chains drawn from one sample of a study of beta chain features in type 1 diabetes. The method was immunoSEQ multiplex PCR; TCRdb's version includes in-frame clones alone and lacks a portion of them. The sample yields approximately 260,000 clones, just over 20% seen once. The sequenced material came from naive CD4+ T cells from blood. The receptors here all came from a woman aged 40 to 49 with type 1 diabetes. The CDR3 runs from the conserved cysteine through the conserved F or W. The order of the fields is V gene, J gene, D gene, clone size, CDR3 DNA, CDR3 protein. A D gene is named only where the DNA matches it firmly. Clone sizes are given selectively: once, few, many, or a class where the clone is expanded.

TRBV7-2	TRBJ2-5	.	few	TGTGCCAGCAGCTTGTACTCCTCCCGAGAGACCCAGTACTTC	CASSLYSSRETQYF
TRBV29-1	TRBJ2-7	.	.	TGCAGCACTCTTAAGAGGGAAGACGGCTACGAGCAGTACTTC	CSTLKREDGYEQYF
TRBV9	TRBJ2-1	.	few	TGTGCCAGCAGCGTAGATTGGGGGCCCTACAATGAGCAGTTCTTC	CASSVDWGPYNEQFF
TRBV27	TRBJ1-1	TRBD1	.	TGTGCCAGCAGTCCCAGACAGGGGTTTTCCACTGAAGCTTTCTTT	CASSPRQGFSTEAFF
TRBV18	TRBJ2-3	.	few	TGTGCCAGCTCACCACCGGGGGGATTCACAGATACGCAGTATTTT	CASSPPGGFTDTQYF
TRBV25-1	TRBJ2-3	TRBD1	.	TGTGCCAGCAGTGTCGGACAGGGGCGCCCCACAGATACGCAGTATTTT	CASSVGQGRPTDTQYF
TRBV5-1	TRBJ2-5	.	few	TGCGCCAGCAGCATAGGACTGGAAGAGACCCAGTACTTC	CASSIGLEETQYF
TRBV9	TRBJ1-1	TRBD1	.	TGTGCCAGCAGCGCCGACAGGGGAGACACTGAAGCTTTCTTT	CASSADRGDTEAFF
TRBV18	TRBJ2-7	TRBD2	few	TGTGCCAGCTCGCGCGATACCCGCGGGAGGGACTCCTACGAGCAGTACTTC	CASSRDTRGRDSYEQYF
TRBV4-1	TRBJ1-1	.	few	TGCGCCAGCAGCCAAGAGGAAGACAGTGAAGCTTTCTTT	CASSQEEDSEAFF
TRBV2	TRBJ2-3	TRBD1	few	TGTGCCAGCAGTTCCGGGACAGGAGCTTTCACAGATACGCAGTATTTT	CASSSGTGAFTDTQYF
TRBV7-2	TRBJ2-4	TRBD1	few	TGTGCCAGCAGCTCCGACAGGGATGCCATTCAGTACTTC	CASSSDRDAIQYF
TRBV7-8	TRBJ2-7	.	few	TGTGCCAGCAGCTTAGCGATCGGGAACTCCTACGAGCAGTACTTC	CASSLAIGNSYEQYF
TRBV28	TRBJ1-1	.	.	TGTGCCAGCACCCCCGGGACACCGAACACTGAAGCTTTCTTT	CASTPGTPNTEAFF
TRBV5-1	TRBJ1-1	.	few	TGCGCCAGCAGCTTGGATCAGTACACTGAAGCTTTCTTT	CASSLDQYTEAFF